This T cell receptor (beta chain) was captured in a study of cytomegalovirus exposure and HLA in healthy donors. Study observations and caveats: Confirmation in vitro established that a few CMV-associated chains were specific for CMV antigens.

Details on this clone: Its antigen is as yet unknown.

Primers for the PCR totalled 60 Vbeta and 13 Jbeta. Libraries were prepared by immunoSEQ multiplex PCR; TCRdb keeps only in-frame clonotypes and omits some of them. There are about 70,000 clones in the sample, with about 1.8% held by the top ten. V was cut by 4 bases and J by 1 base, with 8 bases left in between. The CDR3 extends over 13 amino acids. Germline CDR1 and CDR2: SGHAT and FQDESV (reference sequence). The material sequenced was PBMCs. The chain is built from TRBV11-1 and TRBJ2-7, with D possibly being TRBD1 (6 bases). The receptor was isolated from a woman aged 30 to 39 in good health and CMV-seronegative. The CDR3 sequence is CASSSGESYEQYF. CDR3 coding DNA: TGTGCCAGCAGCTCAGGGGAATCCTACGAGCAGTACTTC.